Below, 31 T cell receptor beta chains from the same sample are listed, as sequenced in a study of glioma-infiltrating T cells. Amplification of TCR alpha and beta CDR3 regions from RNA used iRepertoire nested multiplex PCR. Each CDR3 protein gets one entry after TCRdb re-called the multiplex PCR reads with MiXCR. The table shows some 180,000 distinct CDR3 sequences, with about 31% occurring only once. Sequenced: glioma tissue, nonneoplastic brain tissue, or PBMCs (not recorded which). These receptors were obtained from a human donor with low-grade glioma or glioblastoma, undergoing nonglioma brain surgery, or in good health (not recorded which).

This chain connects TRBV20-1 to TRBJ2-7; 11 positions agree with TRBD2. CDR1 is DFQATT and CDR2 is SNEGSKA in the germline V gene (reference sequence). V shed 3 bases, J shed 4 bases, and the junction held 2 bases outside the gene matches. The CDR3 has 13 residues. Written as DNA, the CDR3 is TGCAGTGCTAGGCCTAGCGGGGGGTACGAGCAGTACTTC. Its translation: CSARPSGGYEQYF.

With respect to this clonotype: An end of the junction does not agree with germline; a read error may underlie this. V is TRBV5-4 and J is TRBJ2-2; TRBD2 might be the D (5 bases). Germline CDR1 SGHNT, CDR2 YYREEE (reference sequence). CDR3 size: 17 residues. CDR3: CASSQEISGRTTGELFF. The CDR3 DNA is TGCGCCAGCAGCCAAGAAATCTCGGGAAGGACCACCGGGGAGCTGTTTTTT.

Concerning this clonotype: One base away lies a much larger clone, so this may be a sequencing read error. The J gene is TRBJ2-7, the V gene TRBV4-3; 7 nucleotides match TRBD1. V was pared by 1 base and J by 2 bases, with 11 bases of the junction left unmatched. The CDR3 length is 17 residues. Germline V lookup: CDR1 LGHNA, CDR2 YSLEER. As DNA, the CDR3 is TGCGCCAGCAGCCAAGCTATTCAAGGACAGGTGGCCTACGAGCAGTACTTC. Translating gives CASSQAIQGQVAYEQYF.

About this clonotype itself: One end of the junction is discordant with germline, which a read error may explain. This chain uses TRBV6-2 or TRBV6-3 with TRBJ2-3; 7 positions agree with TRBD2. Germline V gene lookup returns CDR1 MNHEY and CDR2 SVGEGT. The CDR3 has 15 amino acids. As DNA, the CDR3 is TGTGCCCGCAGTCTTCTAGCGGAGAGCACAGATACGCAGTATTTT. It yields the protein CARSLLAESTDTQYF.

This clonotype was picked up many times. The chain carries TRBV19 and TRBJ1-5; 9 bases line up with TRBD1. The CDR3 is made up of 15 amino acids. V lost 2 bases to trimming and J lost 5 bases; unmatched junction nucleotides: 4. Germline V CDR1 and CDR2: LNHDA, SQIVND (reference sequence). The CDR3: CASSIWGQGHQPQHF. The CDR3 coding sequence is TGTGCCAGTAGTATATGGGGACAGGGCCATCAGCCCCAGCATTTT.

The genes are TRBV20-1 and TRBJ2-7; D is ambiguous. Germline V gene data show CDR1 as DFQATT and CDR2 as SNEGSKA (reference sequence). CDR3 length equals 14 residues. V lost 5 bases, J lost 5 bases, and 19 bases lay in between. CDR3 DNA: TGCAGTGCTTCCCTTAGGATAGGGTGCGACGAGCAGTACTTC. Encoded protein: CSASLRIGCDEQYF.

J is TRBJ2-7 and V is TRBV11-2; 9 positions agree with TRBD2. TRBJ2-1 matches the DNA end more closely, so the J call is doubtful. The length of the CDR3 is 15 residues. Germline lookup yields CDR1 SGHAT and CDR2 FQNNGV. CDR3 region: CASSTTSGPKNEQFF. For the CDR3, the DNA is TGTGCCAGCAGCACAACTAGCGGGCCTAAAAATGAGCAGTTCTTC.

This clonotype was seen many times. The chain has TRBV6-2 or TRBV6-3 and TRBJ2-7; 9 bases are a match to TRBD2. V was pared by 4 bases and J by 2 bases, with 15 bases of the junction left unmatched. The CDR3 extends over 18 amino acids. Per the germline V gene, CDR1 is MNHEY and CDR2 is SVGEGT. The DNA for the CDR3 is TGTGCCAGCAGTTCGACCCACTATAGCGGGAGCGTGGCCTACGAGCAGTACTTC. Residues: CASSSTHYSGSVAYEQYF.

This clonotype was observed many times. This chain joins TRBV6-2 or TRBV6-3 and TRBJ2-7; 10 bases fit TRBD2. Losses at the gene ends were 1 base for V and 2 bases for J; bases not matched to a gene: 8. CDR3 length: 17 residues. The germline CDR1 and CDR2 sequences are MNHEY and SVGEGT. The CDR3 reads CASSYYPPGLAAYEQYF. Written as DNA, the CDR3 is TGTGCCAGCAGTTACTACCCTCCAGGACTAGCGGCCTACGAGCAGTACTTC.

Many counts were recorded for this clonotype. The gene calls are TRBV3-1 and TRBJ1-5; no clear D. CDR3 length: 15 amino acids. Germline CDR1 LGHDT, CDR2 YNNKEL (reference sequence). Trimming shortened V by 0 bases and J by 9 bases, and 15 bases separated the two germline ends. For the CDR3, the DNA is TGTGCCAGCAGCCAAGATTTCGGACGGTCGCTGCCCCAGCATTTT. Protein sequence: CASSQDFGRSLPQHF.

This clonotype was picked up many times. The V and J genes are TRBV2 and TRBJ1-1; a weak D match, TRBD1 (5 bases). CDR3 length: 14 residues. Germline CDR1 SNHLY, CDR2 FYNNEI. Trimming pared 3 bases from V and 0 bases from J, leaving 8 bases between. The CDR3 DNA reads TGTGCCAGCAGTGATGGGGGTTTGAACACTGAAGCTTTCTTT. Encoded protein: CASSDGGLNTEAFF.

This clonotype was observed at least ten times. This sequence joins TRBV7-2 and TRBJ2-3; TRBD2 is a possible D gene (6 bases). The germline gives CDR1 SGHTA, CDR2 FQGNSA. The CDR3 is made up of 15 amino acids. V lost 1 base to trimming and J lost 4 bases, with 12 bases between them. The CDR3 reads CASSLVADKADTQYF. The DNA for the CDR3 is TGTGCCAGCAGCTTAGTAGCGGATAAGGCAGATACGCAGTATTTT.

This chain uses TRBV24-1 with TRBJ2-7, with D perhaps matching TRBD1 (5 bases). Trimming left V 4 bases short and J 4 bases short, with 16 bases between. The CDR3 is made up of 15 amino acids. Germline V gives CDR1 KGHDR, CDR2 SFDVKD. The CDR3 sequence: CATSDSDMPPYEQYF. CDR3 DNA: TGTGCCACCAGTGACTCGGACATGCCCCCGTACGAGCAGTACTTC.

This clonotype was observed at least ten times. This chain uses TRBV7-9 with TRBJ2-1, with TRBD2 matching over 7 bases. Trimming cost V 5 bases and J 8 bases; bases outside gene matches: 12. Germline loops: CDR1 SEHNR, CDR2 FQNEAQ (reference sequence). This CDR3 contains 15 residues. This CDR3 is CASSLSGSTSDEQFF. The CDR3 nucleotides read TGTGCCAGCAGCCTTAGCGGGTCCACTTCGGATGAGCAGTTCTTC.

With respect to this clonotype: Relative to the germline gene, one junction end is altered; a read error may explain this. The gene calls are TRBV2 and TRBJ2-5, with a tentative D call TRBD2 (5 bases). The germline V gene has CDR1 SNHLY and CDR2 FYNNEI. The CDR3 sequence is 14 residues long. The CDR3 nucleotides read TGTGCCAGCAGTGACCAGCGGAGAGAAGAGGCCCAGTACTTC. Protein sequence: CASSDQRREEAQYF.

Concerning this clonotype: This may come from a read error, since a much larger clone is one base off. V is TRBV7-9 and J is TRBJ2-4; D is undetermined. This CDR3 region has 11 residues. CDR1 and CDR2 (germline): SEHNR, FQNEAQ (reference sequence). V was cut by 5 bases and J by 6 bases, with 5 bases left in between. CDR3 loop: CASSERNIQYF. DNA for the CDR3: TGTGCCAGCAGCGAAAGAAACATTCAGTACTTC.

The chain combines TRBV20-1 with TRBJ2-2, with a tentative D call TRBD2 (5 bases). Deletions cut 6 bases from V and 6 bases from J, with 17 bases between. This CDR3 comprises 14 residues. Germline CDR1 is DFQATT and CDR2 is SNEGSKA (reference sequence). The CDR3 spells CSASRDRGPGELFF. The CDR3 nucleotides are TGCAGTGCCAGCAGAGATCGAGGGCCCGGGGAGCTGTTTTTT.

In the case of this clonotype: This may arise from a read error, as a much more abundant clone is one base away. CDR3 in amino acids: CASSKNSPDTQYF. The CDR3 DNA reads TGTGCCAGCAGCAAGAACAGCCCAGATACGCAGTATTTT. The chain uses TRBV7-9 and TRBJ2-3; D is undetermined. The CDR3 totals 13 residues. Looked up from germline, CDR1 is SEHNR and CDR2 is FQNEAQ (reference sequence). Trimming took off 5 bases at V and 4 bases at J, with 10 bases between the two ends.

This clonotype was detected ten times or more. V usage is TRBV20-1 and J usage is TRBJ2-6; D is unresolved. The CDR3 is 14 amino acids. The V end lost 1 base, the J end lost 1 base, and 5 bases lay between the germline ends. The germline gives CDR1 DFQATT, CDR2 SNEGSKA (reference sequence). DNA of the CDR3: TGCAGTGCTAGAGGGGAATCTGGGGCCAACGTCCTGACTTTC. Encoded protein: CSARGESGANVLTF.

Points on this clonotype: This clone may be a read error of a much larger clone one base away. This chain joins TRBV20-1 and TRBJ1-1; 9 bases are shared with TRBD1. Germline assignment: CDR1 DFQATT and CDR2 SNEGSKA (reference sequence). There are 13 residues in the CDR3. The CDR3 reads CSTRTGVVTEAFF. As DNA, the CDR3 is TGCAGTACTAGGACAGGGGTAGTCACTGAAGCTTTCTTT.

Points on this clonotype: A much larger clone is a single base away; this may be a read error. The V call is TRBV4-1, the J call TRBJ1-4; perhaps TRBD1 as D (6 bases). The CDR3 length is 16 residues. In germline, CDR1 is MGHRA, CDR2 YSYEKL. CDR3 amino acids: CASSQPLTGANEKRFF. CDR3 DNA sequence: TGCGCCAGCAGCCAACCACTGACAGGAGCAAATGAAAAACGGTTTTTT.

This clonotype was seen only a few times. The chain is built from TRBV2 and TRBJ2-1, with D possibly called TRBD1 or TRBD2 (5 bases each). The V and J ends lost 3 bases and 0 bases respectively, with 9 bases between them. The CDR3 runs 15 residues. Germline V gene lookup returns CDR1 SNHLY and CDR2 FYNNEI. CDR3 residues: CASSDDGTSYNEQFF. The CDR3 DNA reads TGTGCCAGCAGTGACGACGGGACCTCCTACAATGAGCAGTTCTTC.

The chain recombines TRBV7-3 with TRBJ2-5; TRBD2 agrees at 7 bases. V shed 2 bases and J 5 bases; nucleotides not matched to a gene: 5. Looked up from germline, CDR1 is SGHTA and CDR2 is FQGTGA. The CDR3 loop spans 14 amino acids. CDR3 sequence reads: CASSLLAGGETQYF. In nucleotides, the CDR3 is TGTGCCAGCAGCTTATTAGCGGGTGGCGAGACCCAGTACTTC.

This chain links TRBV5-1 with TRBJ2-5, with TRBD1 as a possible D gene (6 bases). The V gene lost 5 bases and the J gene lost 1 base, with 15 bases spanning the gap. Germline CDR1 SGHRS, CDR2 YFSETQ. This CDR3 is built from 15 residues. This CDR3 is CASRPFGQSQETQYF. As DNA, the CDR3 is TGCGCCAGCAGACCATTCGGACAGAGCCAAGAGACCCAGTACTTC.

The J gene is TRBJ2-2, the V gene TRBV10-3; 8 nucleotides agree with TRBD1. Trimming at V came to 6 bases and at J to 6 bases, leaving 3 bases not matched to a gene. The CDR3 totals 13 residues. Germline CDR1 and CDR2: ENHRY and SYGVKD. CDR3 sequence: CAISQGAAGELFF. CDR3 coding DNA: TGTGCCATCAGCCAGGGGGCGGCCGGGGAGCTGTTTTTT.

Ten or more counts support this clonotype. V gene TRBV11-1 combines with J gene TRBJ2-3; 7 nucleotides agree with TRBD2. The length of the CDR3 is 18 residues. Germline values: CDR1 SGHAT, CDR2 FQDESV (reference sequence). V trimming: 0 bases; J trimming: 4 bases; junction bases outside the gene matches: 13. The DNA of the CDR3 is TGTGCCAGCAGCTTAGCCCCTCTATGGGGCGGGAGTTCAGATACGCAGTATTTT. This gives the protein CASSLAPLWGGSSDTQYF.

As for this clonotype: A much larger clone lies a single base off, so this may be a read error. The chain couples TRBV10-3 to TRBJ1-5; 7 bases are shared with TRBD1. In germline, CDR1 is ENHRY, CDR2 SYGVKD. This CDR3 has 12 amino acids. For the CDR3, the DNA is TGTGCCATCAGGGGCGAGACAGGGCCCCTGCATTTT. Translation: CAIRGETGPLHF.

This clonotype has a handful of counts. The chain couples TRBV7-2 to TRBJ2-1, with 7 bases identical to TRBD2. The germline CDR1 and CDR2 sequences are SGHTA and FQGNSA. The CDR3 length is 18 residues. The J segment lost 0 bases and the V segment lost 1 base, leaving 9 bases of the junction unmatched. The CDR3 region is CASSLVGGRGGSYNEQFF. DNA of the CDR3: TGTGCCAGCAGCTTAGTGGGGGGGAGGGGTGGCTCCTACAATGAGCAGTTCTTC.

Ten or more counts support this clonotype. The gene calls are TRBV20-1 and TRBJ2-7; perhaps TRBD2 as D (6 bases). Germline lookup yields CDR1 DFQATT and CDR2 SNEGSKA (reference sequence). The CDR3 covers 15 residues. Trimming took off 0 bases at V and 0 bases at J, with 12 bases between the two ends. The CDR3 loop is CSARDFRDFSYEQYF. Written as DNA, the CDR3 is TGCAGTGCTAGAGATTTTAGGGACTTCTCCTACGAGCAGTACTTC.

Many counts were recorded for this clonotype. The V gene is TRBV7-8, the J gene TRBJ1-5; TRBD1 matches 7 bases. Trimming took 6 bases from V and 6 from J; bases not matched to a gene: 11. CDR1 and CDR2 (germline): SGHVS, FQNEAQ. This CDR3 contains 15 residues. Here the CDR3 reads CASSPIQGIAQPQHF. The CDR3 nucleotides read TGTGCCAGCAGTCCTATACAGGGGATTGCTCAGCCCCAGCATTTT.

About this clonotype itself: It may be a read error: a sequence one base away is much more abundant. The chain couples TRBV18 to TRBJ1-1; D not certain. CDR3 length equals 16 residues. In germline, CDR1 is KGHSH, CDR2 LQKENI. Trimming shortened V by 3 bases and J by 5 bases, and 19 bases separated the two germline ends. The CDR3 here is CASSPVPIPTKTEAFF. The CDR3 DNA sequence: TGTGCCAGCTCACCGGTCCCCATCCCAACGAAGACTGAAGCTTTCTTT.